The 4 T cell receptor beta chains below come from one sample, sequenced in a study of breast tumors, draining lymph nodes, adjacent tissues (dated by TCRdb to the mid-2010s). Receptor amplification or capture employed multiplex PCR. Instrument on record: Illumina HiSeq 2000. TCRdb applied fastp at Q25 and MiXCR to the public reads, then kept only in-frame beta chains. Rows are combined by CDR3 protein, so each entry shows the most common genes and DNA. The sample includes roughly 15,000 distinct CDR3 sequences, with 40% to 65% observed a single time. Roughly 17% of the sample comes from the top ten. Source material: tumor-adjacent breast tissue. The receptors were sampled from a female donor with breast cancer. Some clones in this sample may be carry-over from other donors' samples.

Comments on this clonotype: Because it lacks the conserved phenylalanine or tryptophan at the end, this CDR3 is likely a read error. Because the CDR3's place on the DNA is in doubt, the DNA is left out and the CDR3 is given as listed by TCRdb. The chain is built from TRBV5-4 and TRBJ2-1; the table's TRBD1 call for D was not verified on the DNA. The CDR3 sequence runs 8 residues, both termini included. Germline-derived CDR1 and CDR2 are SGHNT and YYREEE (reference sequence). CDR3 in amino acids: CASSLQGV.

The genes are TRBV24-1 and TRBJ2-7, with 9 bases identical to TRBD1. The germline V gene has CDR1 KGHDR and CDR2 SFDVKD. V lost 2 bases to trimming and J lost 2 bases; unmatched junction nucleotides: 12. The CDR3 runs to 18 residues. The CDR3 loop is CATSDSRTSRDRAYEQYF. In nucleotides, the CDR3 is TGTGCCACCAGTGATTCGCGCACAAGCCGGGACAGGGCCTACGAGCAGTACTTC.

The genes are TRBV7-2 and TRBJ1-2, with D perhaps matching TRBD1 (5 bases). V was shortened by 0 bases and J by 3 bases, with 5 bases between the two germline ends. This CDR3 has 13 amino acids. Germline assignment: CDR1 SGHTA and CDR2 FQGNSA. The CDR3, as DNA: TGTGCCAGCAGCTTAGCGGGACACTATGGCTACACCTTC. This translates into CASSLAGHYGYTF. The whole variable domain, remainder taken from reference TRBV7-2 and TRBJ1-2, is GAGVSQSPSNKVTEKGKDVELRCDPISGHTALYWYRQSLGQGLEFLIYFQGNSAPDKSGLPSDRFSAERTGGSVSTLTIQRTQQEDSAVYLCASSLAGHYGYTFGSGTRLTVV.

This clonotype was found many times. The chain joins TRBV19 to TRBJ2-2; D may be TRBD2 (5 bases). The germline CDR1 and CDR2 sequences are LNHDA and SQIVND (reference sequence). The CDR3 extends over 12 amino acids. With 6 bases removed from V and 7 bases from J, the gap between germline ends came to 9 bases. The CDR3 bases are TGTGCCAGTAGATCAGGAGGCGGGGAGCTGTTTTTT. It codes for CASRSGGGELFF.